This is a list of T cell receptor beta chains from one sample in a study of cytomegalovirus exposure and HLA in healthy donors. Method: immunoSEQ multiplex PCR; TCRdb's copy keeps in-frame clones and lacks some. The sample includes 95,000 to 150,000 clones, over 70% of them seen just once. Sequencing input: PBMCs. The receptors were gathered from a woman in her 40s in good health and CMV-seronegative. Each CDR3 is given with its conserved first and last residue. The order of the fields is V gene, D gene, J gene, clone size, CDR3 protein, CDR3 DNA. A D gene is named only where the DNA matches it firmly. Not every row has a clone size; where given, it reads once, few, many or a size class.

v_gene: TRBV28
d_gene: -
j_gene: TRBJ2-3
abundance: once
CDR3aa: CASSSPRGWYTDTQYF
CDR3nt: TGTGCCAGCAGTTCCCCCCGAGGGTGGTACACAGATACGCAGTATTTT

v_gene: TRBV7-2
d_gene: -
j_gene: TRBJ2-7
abundance: -
CDR3aa: CASSPLSYEQYF
CDR3nt: TGTGCCAGCAGCCCACTTAGTTACGAGCAGTACTTC

v_gene: TRBV14
d_gene: TRBD2
j_gene: TRBJ2-3
abundance: once
CDR3aa: CASSPGLAGGPMWTDTQYF
CDR3nt: TGTGCCAGCAGCCCTGGACTAGCGGGGGGGCCAATGTGGACAGATACGCAGTATTTT

v_gene: TRBV5-1
d_gene: -
j_gene: TRBJ2-5
abundance: few
CDR3aa: CASSSPGEGETQYF
CDR3nt: TGCGCCAGCAGCTCCCCCGGAGAGGGAGAGACCCAGTACTTC

v_gene: TRBV30
d_gene: -
j_gene: TRBJ1-5
abundance: once
CDR3aa: CAWGLGYQPQHF
CDR3nt: TGTGCCTGGGGTCTCGGGTATCAGCCCCAGCATTTT

v_gene: TRBV21-1
d_gene: -
j_gene: TRBJ1-2
abundance: -
CDR3aa: CASRPQGVNYGYTF
CDR3nt: TGTGCCAGCAGACCCCAGGGGGTTAACTATGGCTACACCTTC

v_gene: TRBV5-6
d_gene: -
j_gene: TRBJ2-1
abundance: -
CDR3aa: CASSLVSGGTPRNEQFF
CDR3nt: TGTGCCAGCAGCTTAGTGTCTGGGGGCACTCCTAGGAATGAGCAGTTCTTC

v_gene: TRBV10-3
d_gene: -
j_gene: TRBJ2-1
abundance: -
CDR3aa: CAISERSERSYNEQFF
CDR3nt: TGTGCCATCAGTGAGAGAAGCGAGAGGTCCTACAATGAGCAGTTCTTC

v_gene: TRBV5-4
d_gene: TRBD2
j_gene: TRBJ2-5
abundance: once
CDR3aa: CASSLGLAKETQYF
CDR3nt: TGTGCCAGCAGCCTGGGACTAGCTAAAGAGACCCAGTACTTC

v_gene: TRBV4-3
d_gene: TRBD1
j_gene: TRBJ2-5
abundance: -
CDR3aa: CASSPATGRGETQYF
CDR3nt: TGCGCCAGCAGCCCGGCGACAGGGAGAGGGGAGACCCAGTACTTC

v_gene: TRBV28
d_gene: TRBD1
j_gene: TRBJ1-1
abundance: few
CDR3aa: CASSPHRGGEAFF
CDR3nt: TGTGCCAGCAGTCCCCACAGGGGCGGTGAAGCTTTCTTT